Shown below are 20 T cell receptor beta chains from a single sample sequenced in a study of T cell clones after liver transplantation. Only in-frame clones appear in the TCRdb table, and some are missing; sequencing was by immunoSEQ multiplex PCR. The sample carries around 60,000 clones, 70% to 80% recorded once. The sequencing used CD4+ T cells from blood, collected before liver transplant. These receptor sequences come from a human donor who received a liver transplant.

The chain has TRBV6-5 and TRBJ2-7; perhaps TRBD2 as D (6 bases). The CDR3 has 15 residues. Trimming pared 3 bases from V and 1 base from J, leaving 13 bases between. Germline CDR1 and CDR2: MNHEY and SVGAGI. The CDR3 DNA reads as TGTGCCAGCAGTTATTTCAGGGCGGGGTCCTACGAGCAGTACTTC. Protein: CASSYFRAGSYEQYF.

The gene calls are TRBV19 and TRBJ2-1; 13 bases are a match to TRBD2. This CDR3 region has 15 residues. Trimming removed 6 bases from V and 5 bases from J; junction bases left unmatched: 4. Per germline, CDR1 LNHDA and CDR2 SQIVND (reference sequence). The CDR3 bases are TGTGCCAGTAGCCGGACTAGCGGGGGAAACAATGAGCAGTTCTTC. Translated, it gives CASSRTSGGNNEQFF.

The gene calls are TRBV4-2 and TRBJ2-4; TRBD2 might be the D (6 bases). The germline V gene encodes CDR1 LGHNA and CDR2 YNFKEQ. V was clipped by 4 bases and J by 5 bases, with 9 bases between them. The CDR3 runs to 13 residues. Here the CDR3 reads CASSPGGENIQYF. CDR3 DNA sequence: TGTGCCAGCAGCCCCGGGGGAGAAAACATTCAGTACTTC.

The chain couples TRBV6-1 to TRBJ1-2; D call uncertain. V lost 6 bases and J lost 0, with 8 bases in between. Per germline, CDR1 MNHNS and CDR2 SASEGT. This CDR3 is 13 amino acids long. CDR3 nucleotides: TGTGCCAGCAGGTGGCACACTAACTATGGCTACACCTTC. The encoded protein is CASRWHTNYGYTF.

The chain uses TRBV10-1 and TRBJ2-2, with D unclear. Germline CDR1 reads WNHNN; CDR2 reads SYGVQD (reference sequence). The V end lost 6 bases, the J end lost 5 bases, and 4 bases lay between the germline ends. There are 11 residues in the CDR3. The CDR3 region is CASSGTGELFF. The CDR3 bases are TGCGCCAGCAGCGGTACCGGGGAGCTGTTTTTT.

This chain joins TRBV2 and TRBJ1-2; 9 positions agree with TRBD1. The CDR3 is 12 residues long. V lost 6 bases and J lost 8; bases outside the gene matches: 4. The germline gives CDR1 SNHLY, CDR2 FYNNEI. The CDR3, as DNA: TGTGCCAGCAGGAGACAGGGGGGAGGCTACACCTTC. Amino acids: CASRRQGGGYTF.

V and J are TRBV4-2 and TRBJ2-7; 10 bases agree with TRBD1. Trimming at V came to 1 base and at J to 5 bases, leaving 8 bases not matched to a gene. Germline-derived CDR1 and CDR2 are LGHNA and YNFKEQ. CDR3 size: 16 residues. The chain's CDR3 is CASSQGKGQGSHEQYF. The DNA for the CDR3 is TGTGCCAGCAGCCAAGGGAAGGGACAGGGGTCCCACGAGCAGTACTTC.

The chain couples TRBV11-2 to TRBJ1-4; a weak D match, TRBD1 (6 bases). Per germline, CDR1 SGHAT and CDR2 FQNNGV. The length of the CDR3 is 17 residues. V lost 1 base and J lost 4, with 16 bases in between. CDR3 sequence reads: CASSLGDRGGINEKLFF. The CDR3 DNA sequence: TGTGCCAGCAGCTTAGGAGACCGAGGGGGTATTAATGAAAAACTGTTTTTT.

The chain recombines TRBV10-3 with TRBJ2-3, with D hard to call. V was cut by 6 bases and J by 2 bases, with 12 bases left in between. This CDR3 spans 14 amino acids. The germline V gene has CDR1 ENHRY and CDR2 SYGVKD. CDR3 bases: TGTGCCATCAGCACCGGGTTTTTCACAGATACGCAGTATTTT. Its protein is CAISTGFFTDTQYF.

This chain joins TRBV5-5 and TRBJ2-7; possibly TRBD2 for D (5 bases). The V end was cut by 1 base, the J end by 2 bases, with 13 bases between. Germline CDR1 SGHKS, CDR2 YYEKEE (reference sequence). The CDR3 covers 15 residues. The DNA of the CDR3 is TGTGCCAGCAGCTTGAGGCCCGGGGTTGCCTACGAGCAGTACTTC. Its protein product is CASSLRPGVAYEQYF.

The genes are TRBV7-8 and TRBJ1-1; D may be TRBD1 (6 bases). The CDR3 extends over 16 amino acids. V was trimmed by 1 base and J by 5 bases, leaving 17 bases between them. Germline lookup yields CDR1 SGHVS and CDR2 FQNEAQ. The CDR3 loop reads CASSLVRVRGGTEAFF. The CDR3 bases are TGTGCCAGCAGCTTAGTCCGCGTCAGGGGAGGGACTGAAGCTTTCTTT.

The V gene is TRBV5-1, the J gene TRBJ2-2; tentatively, D is TRBD1 (7 bases). Looked up from germline, CDR1 is SGHRS and CDR2 is YFSETQ. Trimming pared 0 bases from V and 6 bases from J, leaving 12 bases between. The CDR3 extends over 15 amino acids. Written as DNA, the CDR3 is TGCGCCAGCAGCTTGGAAGTCAGGGGGGCCGGGGAGCTGTTTTTT. Its translation is CASSLEVRGAGELFF.

The V gene is TRBV7-3, the J gene TRBJ2-1, with D tentatively TRBD2 (7 bases). Germline V lookup: CDR1 SGHTA, CDR2 FQGTGA. With 1 base removed from V and 0 bases from J, the gap between germline ends came to 10 bases. This CDR3 contains 16 residues. CDR3 protein: CASSLSRGASYNEQFF. The CDR3 DNA reads as TGTGCCAGCAGCTTAAGCCGGGGGGCCTCCTACAATGAGCAGTTCTTC.

CDR3 coding DNA: TGTGCCAGCAGCTTAGTGCAGAGCGGGTCTGGAAACACCATATATTTT. Protein product: CASSLVQSGSGNTIYF. The chain couples TRBV7-2 to TRBJ1-3; no definite D call. The ends were cut back, 1 base at V and 1 base at J, with 11 bases in the middle. Per germline, CDR1 SGHTA and CDR2 FQGNSA. CDR3 length equals 16 residues.

This clone appeared a single time. V gene TRBV5-1 combines with J gene TRBJ1-4; D possibly corresponds to TRBD1 (5 bases). V was pared by 2 bases and J by 8 bases, with 13 bases between. The germline gives CDR1 SGHRS, CDR2 YFSETQ. The CDR3 is 14 residues long. The CDR3 loop is CASSFGGFGEKLFF. The CDR3 DNA follows: TGCGCCAGCAGCTTCGGGGGGTTTGGGGAAAAACTGTTTTTT. Looking up the rest from reference TRBV5-1 and TRBJ1-4 gives the full variable domain: KAGVTQTPRYLIKTRGQQVTLSCSPISGHRSVSWYQQTPGQGLQFLFEYFSETQRNKGNFPGRFSGRQFSNSRSEMNVSTLELGDSALYLCASSFGGFGEKLFFGSGTQLSVL.

V is TRBV10-1 and J is TRBJ1-6, with TRBD1 matching 8 bases. The CDR3 totals 13 residues. With 6 bases clipped from V and 5 bases from J, the junction kept 0 bases outside the gene matches. CDR1 is WNHNN and CDR2 is SYGVQD in the germline V gene (reference sequence). The DNA of the CDR3 is TGCGCCAGCAGGGACAGGGATAATTCACCCCTCCACTTT. It specifies CASRDRDNSPLHF.

The rearrangement uses TRBV6-5 and TRBJ1-2; D possibly corresponds to TRBD1 (5 bases). CDR1 and CDR2 (germline): MNHEY, SVGAGI. The CDR3 is 15 amino acids. V was trimmed by 4 bases and J by 1 base, leaving 13 bases between them. The chain's CDR3 is CASSFGGMGNYGYTF. DNA for the CDR3: TGTGCCAGCAGTTTCGGGGGGATGGGTAACTATGGCTACACCTTC.

V gene TRBV29-1 combines with J gene TRBJ2-7; possibly TRBD1 for D (5 bases). V lost 4 bases and J lost 3, with 16 bases in between. Germline V gene lookup returns CDR1 SQVTM and CDR2 ANQGSEA. The length of the CDR3 is 14 residues. CDR3 protein: CSVVPQAGIYEQYF. The CDR3 region has the DNA TGCAGCGTTGTTCCACAGGCAGGAATCTACGAGCAGTACTTC.

The chain joins TRBV25-1 to TRBJ2-7, with 9 bases identical to TRBD1. CDR3 size: 17 residues. Germline V gene sequence: CDR1 MGHDK, CDR2 SYGVNS. Trimming cost V 6 bases and J 5 bases; bases outside gene matches: 17. The CDR3 DNA reads TGTGCCAGCAGCGGGAAACCGGGACAGGGTATCTTCCACGAGCAGTACTTC. Residues: CASSGKPGQGIFHEQYF.

Only a few counts were recorded for this clone. The CDR3 protein is CASSLDTYSGNTIYF. The CDR3, as DNA: TGTGCCAGCAGCCTCGACACTTACTCTGGAAACACCATATATTTT. This sequence joins TRBV5-4 and TRBJ1-3; D remains unclear. Germline V lookup: CDR1 SGHNT, CDR2 YYREEE (reference sequence). The CDR3 covers 15 residues. Trimming cost V 4 bases and J 0 bases, with 11 bases left between them.